Following are 5 T cell receptor beta chains from one sample sequenced in a study of beta chain features in type 1 diabetes. The isolated RNA, all of it, was reverse transcribed, so expressed TCRB transcripts were what got sequenced. Here immunoSEQ multiplex PCR was the method, and the copy in TCRdb shows in-frame clones only, minus some. This sample carries tens of thousands of clones, roughly 41% of them seen once, and the ten largest clones take roughly 1.4%. These TCRs' antigens remain unknown. Study-level points and caveats: People with Type 1 diabetes carried modestly yet significantly shorter TCRB CDR3s in all four CD4+ subsets.

Sequenced material: Tregs from blood. These receptors came from a man in his thirties or forties with type 1 diabetes.

This clone was counted between two and nine times. The V gene is TRBV5-1, the J gene TRBJ2-7; the match to TRBD1 covers 10 bases. Germline assignment: CDR1 SGHRS and CDR2 YFSETQ. The CDR3 loop spans 14 amino acids. The V gene end was trimmed by 4 bases and the J gene end by 1 base; junction bases not matched to a gene: 2. CDR3 loop: CASSGGQGSYEQYF. The CDR3 DNA follows: TGCGCCAGCAGCGGGGGACAGGGGTCCTACGAGCAGTACTTC.

The CDR3 DNA sequence: TGTGCCAGCTCACCACAGGGGGCTTCTGAAGCTTTCTTT. This codes for CASSPQGASEAFF. This chain links TRBV18 with TRBJ1-1; 7 positions match TRBD1. The CDR3 loop spans 13 amino acids. Germline values: CDR1 KGHSH, CDR2 LQKENI. V gave up 1 base and J gave up 6 bases; unmatched junction bases: 2. The whole variable domain, filled in from reference TRBV18 and TRBJ1-1, reads NAGVMQNPRHLVRRRGQEARLRCSPMKGHSHVYWYRQLPEEGLKFMVYLQKENIIDESGMPKERFSAEFPKEGPSILRIQQVVRGDSAAYFCASSPQGASEAFFGQGTRLTVV.

Note on this clone: Given the absence of the conserved phenylalanine or tryptophan at the CDR3 end, a read error is likely. The limits of the CDR3 on the DNA are not certain, so only TCRdb's listed CDR3 is given. This chain connects TRBV2 to TRBJ1-4; TRBD1, as called in the table, went unchecked against the DNA. Germline CDR1 is SNHLY and CDR2 is FYNNEI. The CDR3 has 12 residues if both end residues are counted. The CDR3 reads CASSEDRDIRWL.

The chain combines TRBV27 with TRBJ1-6; D is unresolved. V was pared by 5 bases and J by 7 bases, with 9 bases between. The CDR3 is made up of 13 amino acids. The V gene's germline CDR1 is MNHEY and CDR2 SMNVEV (reference sequence). The CDR3 protein is CASSRGTNSPLHF. CDR3 DNA: TGTGCCAGCAGTCGGGGAACCAATTCACCCCTCCACTTT.

This clone showed up just a few times. CDR3 nucleotide sequence: TGTGCCAGCAGCTTACTTTTTAGCGGGAGGGATGAGCAGTTCTTC. This sequence encodes CASSLLFSGRDEQFF. The chain couples TRBV7-2 to TRBJ2-1, with TRBD2 matching 11 bases. This CDR3 contains 15 residues. V trimming: 2 bases; J trimming: 8 bases; junction bases outside the gene matches: 5. Germline CDR1 reads SGHTA; CDR2 reads FQGNSA.